This T cell receptor (beta chain) was profiled in a study of T cell responses to AZD1222 COVID-19 vaccine. This table comes from immunoSEQ multiplex PCR, and its TCRdb copy is limited to in-frame clones, with some not included. Of about 100,000 clones listed, less than 90% were seen once; the top ten hold 1.8%. Here the sequenced sample was peripheral blood, taken on day 0 of AZD1222 vaccination. The sequence was collected from an adult in good health.

The CDR3 DNA reads TGTGCCAGCAGCTTGGCGGGACTACTCTCCTACAATGAGCAGTTCTTC. Its translation is CASSLAGLLSYNEQFF. The rearrangement joins TRBV5-5 to TRBJ2-1; 7 nucleotides agree with TRBD2. Per the germline V gene, CDR1 is SGHKS and CDR2 is YYEKEE (reference sequence). The CDR3 covers 16 residues. Trimming took 0 bases from V and 0 from J; bases not matched to a gene: 3. The full variable domain, completed using reference TRBV5-5 and TRBJ2-1, is DAGVTQSPTHLIKTRGQQVTLRCSPISGHKSVSWYQQVLGQGPQFIFQYYEKEERGRGNFPDRFSARQFPNYSSELNVNALLLGDSALYLCASSLAGLLSYNEQFFGPGTRLTVL.